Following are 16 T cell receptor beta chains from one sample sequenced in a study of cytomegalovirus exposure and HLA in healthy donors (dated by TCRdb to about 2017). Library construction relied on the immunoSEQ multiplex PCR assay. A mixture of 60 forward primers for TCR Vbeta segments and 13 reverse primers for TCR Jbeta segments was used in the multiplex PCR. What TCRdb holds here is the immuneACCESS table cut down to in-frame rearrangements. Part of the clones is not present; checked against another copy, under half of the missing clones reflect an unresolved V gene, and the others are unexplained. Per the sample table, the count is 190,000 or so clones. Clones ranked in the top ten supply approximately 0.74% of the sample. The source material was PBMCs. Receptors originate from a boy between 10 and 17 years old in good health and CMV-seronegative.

The CDR3 loop reads CASSPSASRYTGELFF. CDR3 bases: TGTGCCAGCTCACCGTCTGCGTCTCGTTACACCGGGGAGCTGTTTTTT. This chain links TRBV18 with TRBJ2-2; no reliable D call. The CDR3 has 16 residues. Trimming removed 3 bases at V and 3 bases at J, with 14 bases between. The germline CDR1 and CDR2 sequences are KGHSH and LQKENI.

The CDR3 DNA reads as TGTGCCTGGAGTGAGCAAACGGTTAGCAATCAGCCCCAGCATTTT. Translated, it gives CAWSEQTVSNQPQHF. V usage is TRBV30 and J usage is TRBJ1-5, with D unclear. Germline lookup yields CDR1 GTSNPN and CDR2 SVGIG (reference sequence). The V and J ends lost 1 base and 0 bases respectively, with 10 bases between them. The length of the CDR3 is 15 residues.

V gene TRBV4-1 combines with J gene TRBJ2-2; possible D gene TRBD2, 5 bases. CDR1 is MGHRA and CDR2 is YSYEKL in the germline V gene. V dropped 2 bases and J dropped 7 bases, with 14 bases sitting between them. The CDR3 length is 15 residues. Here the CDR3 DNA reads TGCGCCAGCAGCCAAATGGGCGCGGGTGACGGGGAGCTGTTTTTT. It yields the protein CASSQMGAGDGELFF.

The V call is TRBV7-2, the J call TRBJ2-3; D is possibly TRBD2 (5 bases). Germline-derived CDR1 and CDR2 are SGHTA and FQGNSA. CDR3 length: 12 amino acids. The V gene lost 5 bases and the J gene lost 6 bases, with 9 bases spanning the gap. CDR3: CASSRGVDTQYF. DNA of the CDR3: TGTGCCAGCAGCCGGGGTGTGGATACGCAGTATTTT.

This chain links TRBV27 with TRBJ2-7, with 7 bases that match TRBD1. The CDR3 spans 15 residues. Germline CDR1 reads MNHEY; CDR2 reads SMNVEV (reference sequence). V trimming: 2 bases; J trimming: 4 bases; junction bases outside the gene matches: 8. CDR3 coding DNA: TGTGCCAGCAGTTTAAGACAGGGTATCGCTTACGAGCAGTACTTC. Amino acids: CASSLRQGIAYEQYF.

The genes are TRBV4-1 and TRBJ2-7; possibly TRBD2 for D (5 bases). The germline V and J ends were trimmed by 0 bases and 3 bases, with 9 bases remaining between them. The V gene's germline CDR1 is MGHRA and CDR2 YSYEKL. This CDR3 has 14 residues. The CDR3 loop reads CASSQDGGDYEQYF. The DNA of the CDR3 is TGCGCCAGCAGCCAAGATGGAGGTGACTACGAGCAGTACTTC.

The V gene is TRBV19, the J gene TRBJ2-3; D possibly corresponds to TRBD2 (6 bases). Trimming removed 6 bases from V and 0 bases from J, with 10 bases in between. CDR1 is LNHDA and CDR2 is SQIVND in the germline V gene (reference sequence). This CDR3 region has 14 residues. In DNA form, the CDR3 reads TGTGCCAGTAGGGACGGGACTAGCACAGATACGCAGTATTTT. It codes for CASRDGTSTDTQYF. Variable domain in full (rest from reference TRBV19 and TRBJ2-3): DGGITQSPKYLFRKEGQNVTLSCEQNLNHDAMYWYRQDPGQGLRLIYYSQIVNDFQKGDIAEGYSVSREKKESFPLTVTSAQKNPTAFYLCASRDGTSTDTQYFGPGTRLTVL.

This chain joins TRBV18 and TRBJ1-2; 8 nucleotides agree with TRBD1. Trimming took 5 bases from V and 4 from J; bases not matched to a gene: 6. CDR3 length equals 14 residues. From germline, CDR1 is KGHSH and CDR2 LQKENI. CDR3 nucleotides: TGTGCCAGCTCATTCGACAGGGGTGGCTATGGCTACACCTTC. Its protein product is CASSFDRGGYGYTF. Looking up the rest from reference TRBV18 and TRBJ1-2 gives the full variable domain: NAGVMQNPRHLVRRRGQEARLRCSPMKGHSHVYWYRQLPEEGLKFMVYLQKENIIDESGMPKERFSAEFPKEGPSILRIQQVVRGDSAAYFCASSFDRGGYGYTFGSGTRLTVV.

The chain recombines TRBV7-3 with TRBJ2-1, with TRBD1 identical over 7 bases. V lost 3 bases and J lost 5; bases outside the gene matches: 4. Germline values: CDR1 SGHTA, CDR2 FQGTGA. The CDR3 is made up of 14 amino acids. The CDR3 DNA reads TGTGCCAGCAGCTTCGCACAGGGGAACAATGAGCAGTTCTTC. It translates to CASSFAQGNNEQFF.

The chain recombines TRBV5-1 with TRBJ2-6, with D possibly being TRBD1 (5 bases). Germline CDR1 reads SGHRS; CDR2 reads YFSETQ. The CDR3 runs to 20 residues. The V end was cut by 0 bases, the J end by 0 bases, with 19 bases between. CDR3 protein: CASSLVVSGQFYSGANVLTF. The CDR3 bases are TGCGCCAGCAGCTTGGTAGTCTCCGGACAATTTTACTCTGGGGCCAACGTCCTGACTTTC.

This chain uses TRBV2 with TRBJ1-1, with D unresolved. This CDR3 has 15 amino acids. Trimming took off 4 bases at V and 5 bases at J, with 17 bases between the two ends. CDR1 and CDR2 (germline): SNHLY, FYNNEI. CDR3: CASSGPGGERTEAFF. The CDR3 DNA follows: TGTGCCAGCAGTGGTCCCGGCGGGGAGAGAACTGAAGCTTTCTTT.

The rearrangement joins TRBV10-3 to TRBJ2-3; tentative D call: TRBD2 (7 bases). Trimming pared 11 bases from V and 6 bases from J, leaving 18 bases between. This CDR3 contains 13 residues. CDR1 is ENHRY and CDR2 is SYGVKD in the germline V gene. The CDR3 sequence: CALSSRGADTQYF. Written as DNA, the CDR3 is TGTGCCCTCTCATCCCGGGGGGCGGATACGCAGTATTTT.

The CDR3 region is CARSDRSGVGTYNEQFF. The CDR3 DNA is TGTGCCAGAAGCGACCGTAGCGGGGTGGGCACCTACAATGAGCAGTTCTTC. The rearrangement links TRBV5-3 to TRBJ2-1, with 8 bases aligning to TRBD2. TRBV5-3 is an ORF, and what it does is uncertain. V lost 4 bases to trimming and J lost 2 bases; unmatched junction nucleotides: 11. The CDR3 runs to 17 residues.

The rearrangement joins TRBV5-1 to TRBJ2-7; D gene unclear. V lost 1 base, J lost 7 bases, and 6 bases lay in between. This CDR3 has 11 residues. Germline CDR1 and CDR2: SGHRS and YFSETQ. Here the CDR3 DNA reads TGCGCCAGCAGCTTGCAATCAGAGCAGTACTTC. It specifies CASSLQSEQYF.

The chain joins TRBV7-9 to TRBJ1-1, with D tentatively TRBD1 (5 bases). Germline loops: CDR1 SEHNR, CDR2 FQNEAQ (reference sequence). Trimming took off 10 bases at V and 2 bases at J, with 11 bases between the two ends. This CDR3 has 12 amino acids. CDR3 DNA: TGTGCCACCGAAGACAGAAACACTGAAGCTTTCTTT. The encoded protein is CATEDRNTEAFF.

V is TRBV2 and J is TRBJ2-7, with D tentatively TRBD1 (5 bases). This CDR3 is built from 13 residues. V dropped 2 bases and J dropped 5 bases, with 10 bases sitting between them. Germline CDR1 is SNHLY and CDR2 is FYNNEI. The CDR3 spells CASSEWQGNEQYF. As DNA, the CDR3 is TGTGCCAGCAGTGAATGGCAGGGTAACGAGCAGTACTTC.